These 28 T cell receptor beta chains originate from one sample sequenced in a study of PD-L1 blockade in urothelial cancer. Time point indicated: pretreatment peripheral blood. Clones were read by immunoSEQ multiplex PCR, and TCRdb kept only the in-frame ones, dropping some. The sample has about 95,000 clones, 80% to 90% seen once. The material sequenced was PBMCs, taken around atezolizumab (anti-PD-L1) treatment. These receptors were taken from a man between 60 and 75 years old with urothelial cancer.

This rearrangement joins TRBV9 to TRBJ2-1, with TRBD2 matching 7 bases. Losses at the gene ends were 0 bases for V and 8 bases for J; bases not matched to a gene: 11. Germline lookup yields CDR1 SGDLS and CDR2 YYNGEE. This CDR3 spans 16 amino acids. CDR3 coding DNA: TGTGCCAGCAGCGTAGGGGGTGGACTAGTCGACCATGAGCAGTTCTTC. It is translated as CASSVGGGLVDHEQFF. The full variable domain, completed using reference TRBV9 and TRBJ2-1, is DSGVTQTPKHLITATGQRVTLRCSPRSGDLSVYWYQQSLDQGLQFLIQYYNGEERAKGNILERFSAQQFPDLHSELNLSSLELGDSALYFCASSVGGGLVDHEQFFGPGTRLTVL.

The chain joins TRBV11-3 to TRBJ2-5; tentatively, D is TRBD2 (6 bases). This CDR3 region has 15 residues. V dropped 1 base and J dropped 2 bases, with 11 bases sitting between them. Germline-derived CDR1 and CDR2 are SGHNT and YENEEA. The CDR3 DNA follows: TGTGCCAGCAGCTTAGGGGGAGGCCGTCAAGAGACCCAGTACTTC. Its protein is CASSLGGGRQETQYF.

The chain couples TRBV7-9 to TRBJ1-4, with D perhaps TRBD1 (5 bases). Trimming stripped 4 bases from V and 10 bases from J, with 22 bases between. The length of the CDR3 is 16 residues. Germline CDR1 is SEHNR and CDR2 is FQNEAQ (reference sequence). CDR3 in amino acids: CASSSHDGTPGGKLFF. The CDR3, as DNA: TGTGCCAGCAGCTCGCACGACGGGACGCCGGGGGGAAAACTGTTTTTT.

The gene calls are TRBV19 and TRBJ2-3; 7 nucleotides align to TRBD2. CDR3 length equals 12 residues. Trimming took 10 bases from V and 4 from J; bases not matched to a gene: 5. The germline CDR1 and CDR2 sequences are LNHDA and SQIVND (reference sequence). This chain's CDR3 is CATSGDSDTQYF. The DNA of the CDR3 is TGTGCCACCAGCGGGGACTCAGATACGCAGTATTTT. Combining the CDR3 with reference TRBV19 and TRBJ2-3 gives the whole variable domain DGGITQSPKYLFRKEGQNVTLSCEQNLNHDAMYWYRQDPGQGLRLIYYSQIVNDFQKGDIAEGYSVSREKKESFPLTVTSAQKNPTAFYLCATSGDSDTQYFGPGTRLTVL.

V is TRBV18 and J is TRBJ1-2, with 10 bases aligning to TRBD1. The CDR3 runs 14 residues. Trimming cost V 3 bases and J 9 bases; bases outside gene matches: 7. Germline lookup yields CDR1 KGHSH and CDR2 LQKENI. CDR3 amino acids: CASSPPGTGDRYTF. CDR3 sequence (DNA): TGTGCCAGCTCACCCCCCGGGACAGGGGATCGCTACACCTTC. Supplemented by reference TRBV18 and TRBJ1-2, the full variable domain reads NAGVMQNPRHLVRRRGQEARLRCSPMKGHSHVYWYRQLPEEGLKFMVYLQKENIIDESGMPKERFSAEFPKEGPSILRIQQVVRGDSAAYFCASSPPGTGDRYTFGSGTRLTVV.

V and J are TRBV9 and TRBJ1-3; possible D gene TRBD1, 6 bases. Trimming left V 0 bases short and J 2 bases short, with 12 bases between. Germline-derived CDR1 and CDR2 are SGDLS and YYNGEE. The CDR3 has 16 amino acids. In DNA form, the CDR3 reads TGTGCCAGCAGCGTAGCCAGACAGGCAACTGGAAACACCATATATTTT. As protein: CASSVARQATGNTIYF.

The chain has TRBV7-6 and TRBJ2-7; tentative D call: TRBD1 (6 bases). CDR3 length: 17 residues. V dropped 2 bases and J dropped 6 bases, with 23 bases sitting between them. Germline-derived CDR1 and CDR2 are SGHVS and FNYEAQ. The CDR3 loop reads CASSLPGSQGRVGEQYF. The CDR3 DNA sequence: TGTGCCAGCAGCTTACCCGGCAGTCAGGGGCGGGTGGGCGAGCAGTACTTC. Combining the CDR3 with reference TRBV7-6 and TRBJ2-7 gives the whole variable domain GAGVSQSPRYKVTKRGQDVALRCDPISGHVSLYWYRQALGQGPEFLTYFNYEAQQDKSGLPNDRFSAERPEGSISTLTIQRTEQRDSAMYRCASSLPGSQGRVGEQYFGPGTRLTVT.

The rearrangement uses TRBV2 and TRBJ1-3; D is ambiguous. The V end lost 3 bases, the J end lost 0 bases, and 9 bases lay between the germline ends. The CDR3 is 15 amino acids. CDR1 and CDR2 (germline): SNHLY, FYNNEI. This CDR3 is CASSETLDSGNTIYF. CDR3 in DNA: TGTGCCAGCAGTGAGACTCTTGACTCTGGAAACACCATATATTTT.

The rearrangement links TRBV19 to TRBJ2-7; 11 bases match TRBD2. With 4 bases clipped from V and 4 bases from J, the junction kept 6 bases outside the gene matches. This CDR3 contains 15 residues. The germline V gene encodes CDR1 LNHDA and CDR2 SQIVND (reference sequence). The CDR3 loop is CASSTGTSGKYEQYF. DNA of the CDR3: TGTGCCAGTAGTACTGGGACTAGCGGAAAATACGAGCAGTACTTC. The full variable domain, in which reference TRBV19 and TRBJ2-7 provide the parts outside the CDR3, is DGGITQSPKYLFRKEGQNVTLSCEQNLNHDAMYWYRQDPGQGLRLIYYSQIVNDFQKGDIAEGYSVSREKKESFPLTVTSAQKNPTAFYLCASSTGTSGKYEQYFGPGTRLTVT.

The chain recombines TRBV28 with TRBJ2-5; D might be TRBD1 (6 bases). Germline values: CDR1 MDHEN, CDR2 SYDVKM. The V gene lost 3 bases and the J gene lost 4 bases, with 15 bases spanning the gap. The CDR3 loop spans 15 amino acids. The CDR3 spells CASSFTGRWVETQYF. The CDR3 nucleotides read TGTGCCAGCAGTTTCACAGGGCGGTGGGTAGAGACCCAGTACTTC.

The CDR3 spells CATSRIRGSGNTIYF. The CDR3 DNA reads as TGTGCCACCAGCAGGATCCGGGGCTCTGGAAACACCATATATTTT. The chain joins TRBV15 to TRBJ1-3; no clear D gene. The germline gives CDR1 LNHNV, CDR2 YYDKDF (reference sequence). Deletions cut 3 bases from V and 0 bases from J, with 9 bases between. This CDR3 contains 15 residues.

The rearrangement joins TRBV7-9 to TRBJ2-1; the D is unclear. Trimming took off 5 bases at V and 2 bases at J, with 10 bases between the two ends. This CDR3 has 14 residues. Per the germline V gene, CDR1 is SEHNR and CDR2 is FQNEAQ (reference sequence). CDR3 amino acids: CASSPRSPYNEQFF. The CDR3 DNA follows: TGTGCCAGCAGCCCTCGGAGTCCCTACAATGAGCAGTTCTTC.

The J gene is TRBJ2-4, the V gene TRBV5-1, with 11 positions matching TRBD1. Unmatched junction bases numbered 6, after V lost 5 bases and J lost 2 bases. The CDR3 is 16 amino acids. CDR1 is SGHRS, CDR2 YFSETQ, per germline. As DNA, the CDR3 is TGCGCCAGCAGTCGGGACAGGGGGGGGCCCAAAAACATTCAGTACTTC. It codes for CASSRDRGGPKNIQYF.

The chain combines TRBV5-1 with TRBJ1-1, with 8 bases that match TRBD1. Germline V gene sequence: CDR1 SGHRS, CDR2 YFSETQ. The ends lost 0 bases at V and 4 bases at J; junction bases unmatched: 8. The CDR3 consists of 16 residues. CDR3 protein: CASSLVAGGVFTEAFF. CDR3 coding DNA: TGCGCCAGCAGCTTGGTGGCAGGGGGCGTTTTCACTGAAGCTTTCTTT.

V is TRBV6-5 and J is TRBJ2-7; D is perhaps TRBD1 (6 bases). Trimming removed 2 bases at V and 6 bases at J, with 11 bases between. The CDR3 extends over 13 amino acids. Germline V gene lookup returns CDR1 MNHEY and CDR2 SVGAGI. The CDR3 loop is CASSYPTGVEQYF. CDR3 DNA: TGTGCCAGCAGTTACCCGACAGGAGTCGAGCAGTACTTC.

This rearrangement joins TRBV7-3 to TRBJ2-7, with D tentatively TRBD1 (6 bases). The CDR3 runs 14 residues. Trimming pared 5 bases from V and 4 bases from J, leaving 15 bases between. Germline V gives CDR1 SGHTA, CDR2 FQGTGA. CDR3 loop: CASSEGQVLYEQYF. The CDR3 DNA sequence: TGTGCCAGCAGCGAGGGACAAGTCTTATACGAGCAGTACTTC.

V is TRBV19 and J is TRBJ2-7; 8 bases are shared with TRBD1. This CDR3 has 12 residues. Germline-derived CDR1 and CDR2 are LNHDA and SQIVND (reference sequence). The V gene end was trimmed by 6 bases and the J gene end by 5 bases; junction bases not matched to a gene: 3. The CDR3 reads CASSLTGDEQYF. As DNA, the CDR3 is TGTGCCAGTAGCCTGACAGGGGACGAGCAGTACTTC.

The table lists this clone with a few counts. The rearrangement links TRBV7-7 to TRBJ2-1; 7 nucleotides align to TRBD2. The J segment lost 4 bases and the V segment lost 5 bases, leaving 8 bases of the junction unmatched. This CDR3 spans 15 amino acids. CDR1 and CDR2 from the germline V gene are SSHAT and FNYEAQ (reference sequence). The CDR3 spells CASSPWGGGYNEQFF. For the CDR3, the DNA is TGTGCCAGCAGCCCCTGGGGCGGGGGTTACAATGAGCAGTTCTTC.

DNA for the CDR3: TGCGCCAGCAGCTCGGGGACAGGGGGCGACGAGCAGTACTTC. Translation: CASSSGTGGDEQYF. The J gene is TRBJ2-7, the V gene TRBV5-1; 12 bases are a match to TRBD1. Trimming removed 3 bases from V and 5 bases from J; junction bases left unmatched: 3. The CDR3 consists of 14 residues. Looked up from germline, CDR1 is SGHRS and CDR2 is YFSETQ. The whole variable domain, filled in from reference TRBV5-1 and TRBJ2-7, reads KAGVTQTPRYLIKTRGQQVTLSCSPISGHRSVSWYQQTPGQGLQFLFEYFSETQRNKGNFPGRFSGRQFSNSRSEMNVSTLELGDSALYLCASSSGTGGDEQYFGPGTRLTVT.

The rearrangement joins TRBV4-3 to TRBJ2-3; TRBD2 agrees at 13 bases. The ends lost 4 bases at V and 6 bases at J; junction bases unmatched: 4. Per the germline V gene, CDR1 is LGHNA and CDR2 is YSLEER. The CDR3 has 15 residues. The CDR3 loop is CASSPSTSGGDTQYF. In DNA, the CDR3 is TGCGCCAGCAGCCCCTCGACTAGCGGGGGGGATACGCAGTATTTT.

This clone was picked up one time. The V and J genes are TRBV27 and TRBJ1-1; 7 bases align to TRBD1. Germline V gene data show CDR1 as MNHEY and CDR2 as SMNVEV (reference sequence). This CDR3 comprises 17 residues. J lost 3 bases, V lost 5 bases, and 15 bases had no gene match. In nucleotides, the CDR3 is TGTGCCAGCAGTAGAAGGACAGGCTGGGGTGGGTACACTGAAGCTTTCTTT. It specifies CASSRRTGWGGYTEAFF.

The rearrangement uses TRBV9 and TRBJ2-3; 10 bases are shared with TRBD2. The CDR3 loop spans 18 amino acids. Germline CDR1 and CDR2: SGDLS and YYNGEE. Unmatched junction bases numbered 10, after V lost 2 bases and J lost 1 base. The CDR3 bases are TGTGCCAGCAGCGTTGGGACTAGCGTTCCGAGACGCACAGATACGCAGTATTTT. The encoded protein is CASSVGTSVPRRTDTQYF.

The chain employs TRBV28 and TRBJ1-5, with D possibly being TRBD1 (5 bases). CDR3 length: 13 residues. The germline V gene encodes CDR1 MDHEN and CDR2 SYDVKM. The V gene lost 6 bases and the J gene lost 7 bases, with 13 bases spanning the gap. As DNA, the CDR3 is TGTGCCAGCAGCGCAGGGTCCCGGCAGCCCCAGCATTTT. Its translation is CASSAGSRQPQHF.

This sequence joins TRBV6-5 and TRBJ2-1; 12 bases are a match to TRBD2. The length of the CDR3 is 13 residues. Germline CDR1 and CDR2: MNHEY and SVGAGI. Trimming removed 3 bases from V and 15 bases from J; junction bases left unmatched: 6. The CDR3 DNA follows: TGTGCCAGCAGTTATTCCCCGACTAGCGGGAGGTTCTTC. Protein: CASSYSPTSGRFF.

J is TRBJ1-1 and V is TRBV25-1; 12 bases map to TRBD1. CDR1 and CDR2 (germline): MGHDK, SYGVNS. The trim removed 3 bases at V and 3 bases at J, leaving 2 bases unmatched. This CDR3 spans 15 amino acids. The DNA of the CDR3 is TGTGCCAGCAGTGAGGGACAGGGGGCGGACACTGAAGCTTTCTTT. Its protein product is CASSEGQGADTEAFF.

V gene TRBV19 combines with J gene TRBJ2-7; 8 bases fit TRBD2. V trimming: 1 base; J trimming: 3 bases; junction bases outside the gene matches: 5. The CDR3 runs 15 residues. Germline V CDR1 and CDR2: LNHDA, SQIVND (reference sequence). This chain's CDR3 is CASSIAPGGHYEQYF. The CDR3 DNA reads as TGTGCCAGTAGTATAGCCCCGGGAGGGCACTACGAGCAGTACTTC. Full variable domain (rest looked up from reference TRBV19 and TRBJ2-7): DGGITQSPKYLFRKEGQNVTLSCEQNLNHDAMYWYRQDPGQGLRLIYYSQIVNDFQKGDIAEGYSVSREKKESFPLTVTSAQKNPTAFYLCASSIAPGGHYEQYFGPGTRLTVT.

The V call is TRBV28, the J call TRBJ2-2, with TRBD2 matching over 14 bases. The germline V gene encodes CDR1 MDHEN and CDR2 SYDVKM. Trimming took 8 bases from V and 5 from J; bases not matched to a gene: 4. The CDR3 length is 15 residues. The CDR3 loop is CASLRTSGGTGELFF. CDR3 DNA sequence: TGTGCCAGCCTCCGGACTAGCGGGGGGACCGGGGAGCTGTTTTTT.

The gene calls are TRBV5-1 and TRBJ2-7; 8 bases line up with TRBD1. The V gene's germline CDR1 is SGHRS and CDR2 YFSETQ. The V gene end was trimmed by 3 bases and the J gene end by 0 bases; junction bases not matched to a gene: 5. The CDR3 runs 15 residues. CDR3 loop: CASSSGDRSSYEQYF. CDR3 nucleotide sequence: TGCGCCAGCAGCTCCGGGGACAGGAGCTCCTACGAGCAGTACTTC.